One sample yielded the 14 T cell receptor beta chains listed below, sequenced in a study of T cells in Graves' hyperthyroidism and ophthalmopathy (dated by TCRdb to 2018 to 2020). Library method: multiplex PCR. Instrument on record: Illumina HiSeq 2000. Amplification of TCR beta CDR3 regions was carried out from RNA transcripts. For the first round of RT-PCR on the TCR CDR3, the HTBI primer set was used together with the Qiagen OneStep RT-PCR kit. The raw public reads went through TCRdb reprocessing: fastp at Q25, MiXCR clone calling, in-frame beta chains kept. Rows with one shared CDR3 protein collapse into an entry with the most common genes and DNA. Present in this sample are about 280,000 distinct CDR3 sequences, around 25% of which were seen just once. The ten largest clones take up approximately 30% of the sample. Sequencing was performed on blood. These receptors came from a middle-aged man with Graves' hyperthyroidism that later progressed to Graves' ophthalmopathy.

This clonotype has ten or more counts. DNA for the CDR3: TGTGCCAGCAGTTTAGACCGGACGGGAGTAGGTGATAGTACTGAAGCTTTCTTT. Protein sequence: CASSLDRTGVGDSTEAFF. V and J are TRBV27 and TRBJ1-1, with D hard to call. Germline values: CDR1 MNHEY, CDR2 SMNVEV (reference sequence). V dropped 2 bases and J dropped 5 bases, with 24 bases sitting between them. CDR3 length: 18 amino acids.

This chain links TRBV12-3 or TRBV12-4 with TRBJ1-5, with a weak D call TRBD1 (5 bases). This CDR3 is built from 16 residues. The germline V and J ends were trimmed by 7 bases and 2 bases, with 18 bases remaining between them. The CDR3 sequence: CASTNPGPGGNQPQHF. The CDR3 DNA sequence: TGTGCCAGCACCAACCCGGGGCCTGGAGGCAATCAGCCCCAGCATTTT.

CDR3 in amino acids: CASSYVWGDTEAFF. The DNA of the CDR3 is TGTGCCAGCAGTTACGTGTGGGGCGACACTGAAGCTTTCTTT. The chain uses TRBV6-2 or TRBV6-3 and TRBJ1-1, with D perhaps TRBD1 (5 bases). This CDR3 has 14 residues. Germline assignment: CDR1 MNHEY and CDR2 SVGEGT. V lost 2 bases, J lost 3 bases, and 10 bases lay in between.

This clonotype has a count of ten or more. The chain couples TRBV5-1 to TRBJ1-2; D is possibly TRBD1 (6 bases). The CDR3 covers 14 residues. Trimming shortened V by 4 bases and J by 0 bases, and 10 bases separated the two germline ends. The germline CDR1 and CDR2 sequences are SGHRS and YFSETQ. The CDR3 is CASSPGQTNYGYTF. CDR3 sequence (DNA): TGCGCCAGCAGCCCTGGACAGACTAACTATGGCTACACCTTC.

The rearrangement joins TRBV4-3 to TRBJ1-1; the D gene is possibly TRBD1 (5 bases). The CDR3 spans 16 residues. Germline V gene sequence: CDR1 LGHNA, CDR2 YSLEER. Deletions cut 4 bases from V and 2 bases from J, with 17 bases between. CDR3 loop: CASSLLPTGQNTEAFF. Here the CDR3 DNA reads TGCGCCAGCAGCCTCCTACCGACGGGGCAAAACACTGAAGCTTTCTTT.

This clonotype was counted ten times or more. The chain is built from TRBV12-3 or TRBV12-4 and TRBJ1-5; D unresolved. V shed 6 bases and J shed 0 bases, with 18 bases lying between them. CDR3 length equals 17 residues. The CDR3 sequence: CASRPGPAAYSNQPQHF. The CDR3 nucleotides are TGTGCCAGCAGGCCGGGTCCGGCTGCTTATAGCAATCAGCCCCAGCATTTT.

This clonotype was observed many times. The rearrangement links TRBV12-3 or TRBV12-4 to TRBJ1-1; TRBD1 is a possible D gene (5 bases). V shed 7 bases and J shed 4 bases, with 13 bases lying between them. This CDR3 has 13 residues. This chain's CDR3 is CASNIGVVTEAFF. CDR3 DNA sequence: TGTGCCAGCAATATAGGGGTAGTCACTGAAGCTTTCTTT.

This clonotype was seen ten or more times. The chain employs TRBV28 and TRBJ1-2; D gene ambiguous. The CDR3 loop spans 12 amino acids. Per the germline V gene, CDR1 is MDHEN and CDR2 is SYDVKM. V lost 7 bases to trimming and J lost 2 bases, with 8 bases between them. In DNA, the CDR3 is TGTGCCAGCAATTACCAGAACTATGGCTACACCTTC. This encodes CASNYQNYGYTF.

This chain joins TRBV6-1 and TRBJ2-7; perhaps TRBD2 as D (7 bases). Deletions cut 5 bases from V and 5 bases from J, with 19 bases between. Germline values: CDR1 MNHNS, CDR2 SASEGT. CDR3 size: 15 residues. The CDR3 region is CASSNAGGLFHEQYF. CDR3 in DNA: TGTGCCAGCAGTAACGCCGGGGGGCTGTTCCACGAGCAGTACTTC.

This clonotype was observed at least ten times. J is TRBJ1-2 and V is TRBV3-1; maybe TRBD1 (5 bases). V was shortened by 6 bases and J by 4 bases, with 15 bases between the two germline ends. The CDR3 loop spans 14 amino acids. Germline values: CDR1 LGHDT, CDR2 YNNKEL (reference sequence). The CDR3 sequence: CASSFQVGGYGYTF. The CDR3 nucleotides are TGTGCCAGCAGTTTCCAGGTTGGGGGCTATGGCTACACCTTC.

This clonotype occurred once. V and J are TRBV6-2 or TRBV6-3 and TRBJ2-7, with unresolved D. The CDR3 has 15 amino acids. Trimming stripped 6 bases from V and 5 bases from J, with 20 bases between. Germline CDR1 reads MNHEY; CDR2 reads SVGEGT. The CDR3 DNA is TGTGCCAGCAGCCCCGGGCCGGGTTGGGCCAACGAGCAGTACTTC. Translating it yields CASSPGPGWANEQYF.

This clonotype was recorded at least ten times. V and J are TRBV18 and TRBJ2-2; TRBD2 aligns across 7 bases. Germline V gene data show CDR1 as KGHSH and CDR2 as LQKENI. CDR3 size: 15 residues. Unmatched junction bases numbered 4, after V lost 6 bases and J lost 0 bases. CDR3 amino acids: CASSEAGPNTGELFF. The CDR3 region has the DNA TGTGCCAGCTCGGAAGCGGGACCGAACACCGGGGAGCTGTTTTTT. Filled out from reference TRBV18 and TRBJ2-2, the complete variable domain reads NAGVMQNPRHLVRRRGQEARLRCSPMKGHSHVYWYRQLPEEGLKFMVYLQKENIIDESGMPKERFSAEFPKEGPSILRIQQVVRGDSAAYFCASSEAGPNTGELFFGEGSRLTVL.

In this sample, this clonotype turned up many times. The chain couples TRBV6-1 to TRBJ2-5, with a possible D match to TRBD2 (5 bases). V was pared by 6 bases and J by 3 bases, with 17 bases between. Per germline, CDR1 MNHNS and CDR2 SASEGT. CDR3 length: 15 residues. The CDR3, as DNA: TGTGCCAGCAGACCATTCCCAGCGGAAGAAGAGACCCAGTACTTC. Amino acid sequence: CASRPFPAEEETQYF.

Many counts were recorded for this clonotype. This CDR3 is CASSIVPLGYTF. In DNA, the CDR3 is TGTGCCAGTAGTATCGTCCCACTCGGCTACACCTTC. This rearrangement joins TRBV19 to TRBJ1-2; D gene uncertain. Germline V gives CDR1 LNHDA, CDR2 SQIVND (reference sequence). The CDR3 runs to 12 residues. The V end was cut by 3 bases, the J end by 8 bases, with 10 bases between.